This TCR beta chain is from a study of monozygotic twins with inflammatory bowel disease. Study-wide findings and caveats: Lower sharing of clonotypes with other individuals was seen in IBD patients than in healthy twins. This was most marked in patients showing signs of disease activity. Immunosuppressive treatments were not uniform, and this may have added variability to patient repertoires.

Each CDR3 protein gets one entry in TCRdb, which reprocessed the 5' RACE reads and gives no DNA. Across fewer than 400,000 distinct CDR3 sequences, the top ten clones capture over 5.5% of the sample. CDR1 KGHDR and CDR2 SFDVKD come from the germline V gene. The CDR3 extends over 16 amino acids. To note about this clonotype: Antigen: not known.

Sequenced: blood. The sequence came from a human donor with ulcerative colitis or Crohn's disease, or a healthy co-twin of an affected twin (not recorded which). The chain combines TRBV24-1 with TRBJ2-2. CDR3 region: CATGSDKLTNTGELFF.